This is a list of T cell receptor beta chains from one sample in a study of T cell repertoires in cytomegalovirus infection. A single record per CDR3 protein comes from TCRdb applying MiXCR to the reads. In the table there are 310,000 or so distinct CDR3 sequences, roughly a tenth of which are singletons. Sequencing was performed on PBMCs. The receptors stem from a human donor in good health (CMV status not recorded). Some clones in this sample may be carry-over from other donors' samples. Both conserved end residues are part of each CDR3. The size entry is marked missing in some rows and otherwise reads once, few, many or a size class.

size	V	length	CDR3
many	TRBV7-2	15	CASSLSWTGPYEQYF
many	TRBV6-2/TRBV6-3	17	CASRADRGAFSNQPQHF
.	TRBV10-3	15	CAIGSGQGPNEKLFF
many	TRBV12-3/TRBV12-4	13	CASSLRRNYGYTF
.	TRBV9	14	CASSVGLTSGELFF
.	TRBV7-3	13	CASSPNSPGELFF
.	TRBV10-2	16	CASRIGGLVSPDTQYF
many	TRBV25-1	12	CASSDFGGEAFF
.	TRBV20-1	14	CSAAGTDSGNTIYF
many	TRBV10-3	16	CAIRRQVSLLPYGYTF
many	TRBV20-1	14	CSALQGLGNQPQHF
.	TRBV19	13	CATLVGVGNTIYF
many	TRBV20-1	15	CSAGRQGRSGNTIYF
many	TRBV12-3/TRBV12-4	12	CASSDRGNEQFF
many	TRBV5-6	15	CASSFSTASTDTQYF
few	TRBV25-1	14	CASSAGTFGNTIYF
many	TRBV6-2/TRBV6-3	12	CASSIGNNEQFF
many	TRBV7-6	13	CASSHKLNTEAFF
many	TRBV7-8	19	CASSKSPTGTSGSQETQYF
many	TRBV20-1	14	CSAGRGGPYNEQFF
many	TRBV29-1	13	CSVAPGENQPQHF
many	TRBV12-5	18	CASGSGRVNSKNTGELFF
.	TRBV7-9	15	CASSRPYRGGTEAFF